Below, one TCR beta chain is given with its context. Its antigen is unknown. From germline, CDR1 is MDHEN and CDR2 SYDVKM. V was pared by 1 base and J by 1 base, with 9 bases between. The CDR3 runs to 15 residues. The data are from a study of cytomegalovirus exposure and HLA in healthy donors. The study ran its PCR with 60 Vbeta and 13 Jbeta primers. In the original workflow: Counted up in a later analysis, unique TCR beta chains came to about 80 million, with around 11 million shared. Clones were read by immunoSEQ multiplex PCR, and TCRdb kept only the in-frame ones, dropping some. D and trimming come from the DNA, and the V and J calls and clone size come from that table. Counted here are about 200,000 clones, roughly four fifths occurring once; the ten biggest clones make up about 2.1%. Study-level results: Later genetic work tied a missense DCLRE1C variant to beta-chain V and J trimming. It was reported that TCR beta sequences correctly inferred the HLA-A and HLA-B alleles for most subjects. Analysis was performed later, and it showed HLA-associated TCR beta chains to be more clonally expanded than equally common others.

This receptor was taken from a man aged 25 to 40 in good health and CMV-seronegative. Sample: PBMCs. This rearrangement joins TRBV28 to TRBJ2-3; a weak D match, TRBD1 (6 bases). The CDR3 sequence is CASSLSGQGTDTQYF. CDR3 in DNA: TGTGCCAGCAGTTTATCGGGACAAGGCACAGATACGCAGTATTTT.